This TCR beta chain was captured by sequencing in a study of CD8 T cells in Susac syndrome. This clonotype was detected only once. What it binds is unknown. V lost 1 base to trimming and J lost 5 bases, with 11 bases between them. Looked up from germline, CDR1 is LGHDT and CDR2 is YNNKEL (reference sequence). There are 14 residues in the CDR3. Broader study findings: The study conceded that its TCR sequencing and HLA analysis involved relatively few individuals.

Healthy donors constituted the controls, which were matched for age and sex. Purification of the CD8+ and CD4+ T cells relied on negative isolation, and TEMRA cells underwent FACS enrichment. RNA in amounts of roughly 0.5 to 1 ug was reverse transcribed with random hexamers. Coverage of TCR beta CDR3 amplification by immunoSEQ multiplex PCR extended to 54 Vbeta and 13 Jbeta. TCRdb passed the immunoSEQ multiplex PCR reads through MiXCR, listing each CDR3 protein once. The table lists roughly 130,000 distinct CDR3 sequences, more than 90% of them singletons, with more than 0.1% in the top ten. Specimen: CD4+ T cells from PBMCs. This rearrangement joins TRBV3-1 to TRBJ2-5; D might be TRBD2 (5 bases). This clonotype was obtained from a human donor in good health. CDR3 loop: CASSQVSPGETQYF. In nucleotides, the CDR3 is TGTGCCAGCAGCCAAGTCTCCCCGGGGGAGACCCAGTACTTC.